The 14 T cell receptor beta chains below were found in one sample sequenced in a study of Graves' ophthalmopathy and Graves' hyperthyroidism. RNA transcripts were the source from which TCR beta CDR3 regions were amplified. Second-round multiplex PCR came after a first-round RT-PCR that employed HTBI primers. TCRdb called the multiplex PCR reads again in MiXCR, with one record for every CDR3 protein. The data hold roughly 400,000 distinct CDR3 sequences, with roughly 14% observed a single time. Sequenced: peripheral blood. Receptors were obtained from a young woman with stable Graves' hyperthyroidism.

The rearrangement links TRBV29-1 to TRBJ2-7; 9 bases match TRBD1. V lost 6 bases, J lost 2 bases, and 5 bases stayed unmatched. CDR1 is SQVTM, CDR2 ANQGSEA, per germline. The CDR3 contains 13 residues. CDR3 sequence reads: CSVGTGTPYEQYF. In DNA, the CDR3 is TGCAGCGTCGGGACAGGGACCCCCTACGAGCAGTACTTC.

Many counts were recorded for this clonotype. V and J are TRBV6-2 or TRBV6-3 and TRBJ2-7, with D tentatively TRBD1 (6 bases). CDR3 length: 12 residues. V was pared by 10 bases and J by 4 bases, with 14 bases between. The germline gives CDR1 MNHEY, CDR2 SVGEGT. The CDR3 DNA follows: TGTGCCACCAAGAAGGGGGTGTACGAGCAGTACTTC. It is translated as CATKKGVYEQYF.

This clonotype came up many times. The rearrangement joins TRBV20-1 to TRBJ2-5, with 9 bases that match TRBD1. With V trimmed by 3 bases and J by 5 bases, 4 bases remained unmatched. The CDR3 runs to 13 residues. From germline, CDR1 is DFQATT and CDR2 SNEGSKA (reference sequence). The CDR3 bases are TGCAGTGCTAGTTACGGGACAGGGGAGACCCAGTACTTC. This sequence encodes CSASYGTGETQYF.

This rearrangement joins TRBV12-3 or TRBV12-4 to TRBJ1-5; D unclear. The CDR3 loop spans 15 amino acids. V lost 6 bases to trimming and J lost 3 bases, with 15 bases between them. CDR3 sequence reads: CASRAGPAPNQPQHF. DNA of the CDR3: TGTGCCAGCAGAGCGGGCCCTGCCCCCAATCAGCCCCAGCATTTT.

This clonotype has a count of ten or more. J is TRBJ2-7 and V is TRBV7-9, with 11 nucleotides matching TRBD2. Looked up from germline, CDR1 is SEHNR and CDR2 is FQNEAQ (reference sequence). V gave up 5 bases and J gave up 2 bases; unmatched junction bases: 5. This CDR3 contains 15 residues. The CDR3 loop is CASSDSGGAPYEQYF. The CDR3 bases are TGTGCCAGCAGCGATAGCGGGGGGGCCCCCTACGAGCAGTACTTC.

This clonotype was found a few times. The chain recombines TRBV12-3 or TRBV12-4 with TRBJ1-2, with 7 bases aligning to TRBD1. This CDR3 has 15 amino acids. Losses at the gene ends were 1 base for V and 2 bases for J; bases not matched to a gene: 4. CDR3 sequence reads: CASSLGQGINYGYTF. DNA of the CDR3: TGTGCCAGCAGTTTAGGACAGGGTATCAACTATGGCTACACCTTC.

This clonotype came up many times. The rearrangement uses TRBV29-1 and TRBJ1-3, with TRBD1 matching over 7 bases. CDR3 length: 11 amino acids. V was pared by 7 bases and J by 7 bases, with 4 bases of the junction left unmatched. Germline lookup yields CDR1 SQVTM and CDR2 ANQGSEA. This chain's CDR3 is CSAQQGNTIYF. The CDR3, as DNA: TGCAGCGCCCAACAGGGGAACACCATATATTTT.

This clonotype was found many times. This chain uses TRBV12-3 or TRBV12-4 with TRBJ2-7; tentatively, D is TRBD2 (6 bases). Trimming removed 6 bases from V and 2 bases from J, with 14 bases in between. The CDR3 extends over 14 amino acids. CDR3 DNA: TGTGCCAGCAGCACGGCCTGGAGGGCCTACGAGCAGTACTTC. Translated, it gives CASSTAWRAYEQYF.

A few counts support this clonotype. Mismatch with germline at one junction end may stem from a read error. The chain joins TRBV11-3 to TRBJ2-5; 7 bases match TRBD2. Germline V CDR1 and CDR2: SGHNT, YENEEA. The CDR3 spans 14 residues. CDR3: CASSRLAVQETKYF. The CDR3 nucleotides are TGTGCCAGCAGCCGTCTAGCGGTCCAAGAGACCAAGTACTTC.

This clonotype has at least ten counts. J is TRBJ2-7 and V is TRBV27, with 9 bases aligning to TRBD1. The CDR3 loop spans 16 amino acids. With V trimmed by 6 bases and J by 2 bases, 11 bases remained unmatched. From germline, CDR1 is MNHEY and CDR2 SMNVEV (reference sequence). The CDR3 DNA is TGTGCCAGCAGACGTGGGGGACAGGGCCATACCTACGAGCAGTACTTC. Its protein is CASRRGGQGHTYEQYF.

There are many counts of this clonotype. This chain uses TRBV29-1 with TRBJ1-2; 8 nucleotides line up with TRBD1. This CDR3 comprises 13 residues. Germline V gives CDR1 SQVTM, CDR2 ANQGSEA. The ends lost 7 bases at V and 2 bases at J; junction bases unmatched: 6. The CDR3 DNA reads as TGCAGCGCCGGGACAGGATGGAACTATGGCTACACCTTC. It is translated as CSAGTGWNYGYTF. Combining the CDR3 with reference TRBV29-1 and TRBJ1-2 gives the whole variable domain SAVISQKPSRDICQRGTSLTIQCQVDSQVTMMFWYRQQPGQSLTLIATANQGSEATYESGFVIDKFPISRPNLTFSTLTVSNMSPEDSSIYLCSAGTGWNYGYTFGSGTRLTVV.

Many counts were recorded for this clonotype. The rearrangement uses TRBV20-1 and TRBJ2-2; D gene ambiguous. The germline V and J ends were trimmed by 3 bases and 3 bases, with 5 bases remaining between them. Germline-derived CDR1 and CDR2 are DFQATT and SNEGSKA (reference sequence). CDR3 size: 12 residues. The CDR3 loop is CSASSDTGELFF. The DNA of the CDR3 is TGCAGTGCTAGTTCGGACACCGGGGAGCTGTTTTTT.

This sequence joins TRBV7-9 and TRBJ2-7; 9 nucleotides agree with TRBD2. Trimming at V came to 4 bases and at J to 7 bases, leaving 11 bases not matched to a gene. The CDR3 is made up of 15 amino acids. CDR1 and CDR2 (germline): SEHNR, FQNEAQ (reference sequence). This chain's CDR3 is CASSSFGGGAGEQYF. In nucleotides, the CDR3 is TGTGCCAGCAGCTCCTTCGGCGGGGGGGCGGGAGAGCAGTACTTC.

This clonotype was recorded many times. V usage is TRBV6-2 or TRBV6-3 and J usage is TRBJ1-5; possibly TRBD1 for D (5 bases). V was pared by 8 bases and J by 5 bases, with 16 bases between. Germline CDR1 and CDR2: MNHEY and SVGEGT. The CDR3 is 14 residues long. CDR3 protein: CASDWGGLDQPQHF. For the CDR3, the DNA is TGTGCCAGCGACTGGGGGGGTCTCGATCAGCCCCAGCATTTT.